These 21 T cell receptor beta chains were all obtained from the same sample, sequenced in a study of beta chain features in type 1 diabetes. What was sequenced were expressed TCRB transcripts, since all of the isolated RNA had been reverse transcribed. Measured with immunoSEQ multiplex PCR; TCRdb has only the in-frame clones, and not every one. This table holds around 160,000 clones, under 60% found once. Sequencing was carried out using Tregs from blood. All receptors come from a man between 18 and 35 years old in good health.

V is TRBV6-6 and J is TRBJ2-7, with D perhaps TRBD1 (6 bases). Trimming stripped 5 bases from V and 4 bases from J, with 12 bases between. Germline V gene sequence: CDR1 MNHNY, CDR2 SVGAGI (reference sequence). CDR3 length: 13 residues. CDR3 sequence (DNA): TGTGCCAGCAGTACAGGGTTCGGGTACGAGCAGTACTTC. It yields the protein CASSTGFGYEQYF.

The V gene is TRBV7-6, the J gene TRBJ1-1; D uncertain. CDR1 and CDR2 from the germline V gene are SGHVS and FNYEAQ. Trimming took 2 bases from V and 7 from J, leaving 23 bases between them. This CDR3 region has 17 residues. The CDR3 reads CASSLKPLTFLAYEAFF. As DNA, the CDR3 is TGTGCCAGCAGCTTAAAACCGTTGACATTCCTCGCCTATGAAGCTTTCTTT.

The J gene is TRBJ2-1, the V gene TRBV15; 7 bases fit TRBD2. V shed 5 bases and J 7 bases; nucleotides not matched to a gene: 8. The CDR3 is 14 amino acids. The germline V gene has CDR1 LNHNV and CDR2 YYDKDF (reference sequence). In nucleotides, the CDR3 is TGTGCCACCAGCCGTGTCCAGCGGGGTAATGAGCAGTTCTTC. This sequence encodes CATSRVQRGNEQFF.

This chain joins TRBV30 and TRBJ1-4; the D is unclear. CDR3 length: 11 amino acids. Trimming removed 0 bases from V and 7 bases from J, with 3 bases in between. The germline gives CDR1 GTSNPN, CDR2 SVGIG (reference sequence). The CDR3 coding sequence is TGTGCCTGGAGTGTGGCTGAAAAACTGTTTTTT. Its protein product is CAWSVAEKLFF.

The chain combines TRBV7-9 with TRBJ2-3; 9 nucleotides line up with TRBD2. The CDR3 has 15 residues. CDR1 and CDR2 from the germline V gene are SEHNR and FQNEAQ (reference sequence). J lost 4 bases, V lost 7 bases, and 9 bases had no gene match. In DNA form, the CDR3 reads TGTGCCAGCACGATAGCTAGCGGGATCCCAGATACGCAGTATTTT. This encodes CASTIASGIPDTQYF.

The CDR3 coding sequence is TGTGCCAGCAGCTTAGGTTTCGGGAGCCGGGCCTACGAGCAGTACTTC. The encoded protein is CASSLGFGSRAYEQYF. The chain couples TRBV11-2 to TRBJ2-7, with D maybe TRBD2 (6 bases). Trimming took 1 base from V and 2 from J, leaving 15 bases between them. This CDR3 comprises 16 residues. Looked up from germline, CDR1 is SGHAT and CDR2 is FQNNGV.

V gene TRBV4-2 combines with J gene TRBJ2-7; TRBD2 matches 12 bases. The J segment lost 0 bases and the V segment lost 1 base, leaving 4 bases of the junction unmatched. CDR3 length: 17 amino acids. The germline V gene encodes CDR1 LGHNA and CDR2 YNFKEQ. CDR3 in DNA: TGTGCCAGCAGCCAAGGGCGACTAGCGGGGGCCTCCTACGAGCAGTACTTC. It codes for CASSQGRLAGASYEQYF.

The gene calls are TRBV18 and TRBJ1-1; D may be TRBD1 (6 bases). The CDR3 is 14 amino acids. The germline gives CDR1 KGHSH, CDR2 LQKENI. V was shortened by 2 bases and J by 4 bases, with 11 bases between the two germline ends. CDR3 sequence: CASSPILGGTEAFF. CDR3 sequence (DNA): TGTGCCAGCTCACCAATTCTAGGGGGCACTGAAGCTTTCTTT.

The chain couples TRBV4-2 to TRBJ2-4; 7 nucleotides match TRBD1. CDR3 length equals 13 residues. V gave up 0 bases and J gave up 16 bases; unmatched junction bases: 9. Germline V gives CDR1 LGHNA, CDR2 YNFKEQ. The CDR3 nucleotides read TGTGCCAGCAGCCAAGAAGATACAGGGGTCCCCTACTTC. As protein: CASSQEDTGVPYF.

The J gene is TRBJ2-6, the V gene TRBV5-1, with TRBD1 matching 7 bases. The V segment lost 1 base and the J segment 0 bases; nucleotides outside the gene matches: 7. The CDR3 length is 18 residues. Germline CDR1 reads SGHRS; CDR2 reads YFSETQ. CDR3 sequence (DNA): TGCGCCAGCAGCTTGAGTAGGGACAGAAGCTCTGGGGCCAACGTCCTGACTTTC. Amino acid sequence: CASSLSRDRSSGANVLTF.

The chain employs TRBV6-5 and TRBJ2-2, with 10 positions matching TRBD1. CDR3 length equals 14 residues. Germline V gives CDR1 MNHEY, CDR2 SVGAGI. V lost 2 bases to trimming and J lost 6 bases; unmatched junction nucleotides: 0. The CDR3 loop is CASSYGTGAGELFF. The CDR3 DNA sequence: TGTGCCAGCAGTTACGGGACAGGGGCCGGGGAGCTGTTTTTT.

The V call is TRBV14, the J call TRBJ2-1, with a weak D call TRBD2 (7 bases). With 4 bases removed from V and 4 bases from J, the gap between germline ends came to 14 bases. Germline lookup yields CDR1 SGHDN and CDR2 FVKESK. CDR3 length: 15 residues. The CDR3 coding sequence is TGTGCCAGCAGCCGCCCGGGGGGCTTTTACAATGAGCAGTTCTTC. The encoded protein is CASSRPGGFYNEQFF. The full variable domain, completed using reference TRBV14 and TRBJ2-1, is EAGVTQFPSHSVIEKGQTVTLRCDPISGHDNLYWYRRVMGKEIKFLLHFVKESKQDESGMPNNRFLAERTGGTYSTLKVQPAELEDSGVYFCASSRPGGFYNEQFFGPGTRLTVL.

In its sample, this clone was seen a few times. The chain employs TRBV6-5 and TRBJ1-2; D is perhaps TRBD1 (5 bases). CDR1 is MNHEY, CDR2 SVGAGI, per germline. The V end lost 8 bases, the J end lost 8 bases, and 15 bases lay between the germline ends. CDR3 length: 12 amino acids. CDR3: CASSRGAVGYTF. The DNA for the CDR3 is TGTGCCAGCTCCCGCGGGGCAGTGGGCTACACCTTC.

The J gene is TRBJ2-1, the V gene TRBV30, with a tentative D call TRBD2 (6 bases). The germline V gene encodes CDR1 GTSNPN and CDR2 SVGIG (reference sequence). The CDR3 has 13 amino acids. Trimming left V 3 bases short and J 9 bases short, with 15 bases between. This CDR3 reads CAWRPRWGGEQFF. The CDR3 DNA reads TGTGCCTGGAGACCGAGGTGGGGAGGTGAGCAGTTCTTC. Combining the CDR3 with reference TRBV30 and TRBJ2-1 gives the whole variable domain SQTIHQWPATLVQPVGSPLSLECTVEGTSNPNLYWYRQAAGRGLQLLFYSVGIGQISSEVPQNLSASRPQDRQFILSSKKLLLSDSGFYLCAWRPRWGGEQFFGPGTRLTVL.

In this sample, this clone turned up a few times. Here the CDR3 reads CASSSRVGTGHESDGYTF. In DNA, the CDR3 is TGCGCCAGCAGCTCGCGTGTTGGGACAGGACATGAGAGCGATGGCTACACCTTC. This chain uses TRBV5-1 with TRBJ1-2; 8 nucleotides align to TRBD1. The length of the CDR3 is 18 residues. V shed 3 bases and J 6 bases; nucleotides not matched to a gene: 19. The germline gives CDR1 SGHRS, CDR2 YFSETQ.

DNA for the CDR3: TGCGCCAGCAGCCCTAGGACTAGCGGGAGAGCTGATACGCAGTATTTT. Its translation is CASSPRTSGRADTQYF. The rearrangement uses TRBV4-3 and TRBJ2-3, with 13 bases matching TRBD2. The junction had 7 bases not matched to a gene; V was cut back by 4 bases and J by 6 bases. This CDR3 is built from 16 residues. Germline V gives CDR1 LGHNA, CDR2 YSLEER.

Only a few counts were recorded for this clone. The chain combines TRBV11-2 with TRBJ2-1; D gene unclear. Trimming cost V 1 base and J 0 bases, with 10 bases left between them. This CDR3 spans 16 amino acids. Germline loops: CDR1 SGHAT, CDR2 FQNNGV. The CDR3 spells CASSLALPSSYNEQFF. For the CDR3, the DNA is TGTGCCAGCAGCTTAGCCCTTCCGAGCTCCTACAATGAGCAGTTCTTC. Together with reference TRBV11-2 and TRBJ2-1, the CDR3 gives the full variable domain: EAGVAQSPRYKIIEKRQSVAFWCNPISGHATLYWYQQILGQGPKLLIQFQNNGVVDDSQLPKDRFSAERLKGVDSTLKIQPAKLEDSAVYLCASSLALPSSYNEQFFGPGTRLTVL.

The chain recombines TRBV9 with TRBJ2-1; 8 nucleotides agree with TRBD1. CDR3 size: 15 residues. V trimming: 4 bases; J trimming: 7 bases; junction bases outside the gene matches: 10. The V gene's germline CDR1 is SGDLS and CDR2 YYNGEE. CDR3 sequence: CASSQGQVRANEQFF. The CDR3 region has the DNA TGTGCCAGCAGCCAGGGACAGGTCCGCGCAAATGAGCAGTTCTTC.

A few counts support this clone. Here the CDR3 reads CAWSQDRNNEQFF. DNA for the CDR3: TGTGCCTGGAGTCAGGACAGAAACAATGAGCAGTTCTTC. V gene TRBV30 combines with J gene TRBJ2-1; the D gene is possibly TRBD1 (6 bases). There are 13 residues in the CDR3. CDR1 and CDR2 (germline): GTSNPN, SVGIG (reference sequence). Trimming removed 2 bases at V and 5 bases at J, with 10 bases between.

This rearrangement joins TRBV20-1 to TRBJ2-1; D unresolved. The CDR3 contains 11 residues. Trimming stripped 3 bases from V and 7 bases from J, with 7 bases between. Per germline, CDR1 DFQATT and CDR2 SNEGSKA (reference sequence). The CDR3 coding sequence is TGCAGTGCTAGTCTCGTGAATGAGCAGTTCTTC. This codes for CSASLVNEQFF.

V usage is TRBV6-1 and J usage is TRBJ2-4, with TRBD2 as a possible D gene (5 bases). This CDR3 spans 13 amino acids. Germline lookup yields CDR1 MNHNS and CDR2 SASEGT. V was pared by 5 bases and J by 7 bases, with 12 bases between. CDR3 protein: CASSQRTGNIQYF. CDR3 in DNA: TGTGCCAGCAGTCAACGGACGGGGAACATTCAGTACTTC.